The clone carrying this T cell receptor (beta chain) was observed a single time. Its matching antigen is unknown. Time point noted: blood 4 weeks post-SBRT, at nephrectomy. Treatment given: 15 Gy SBRT to primary tumor, nephrectomy 4 weeks later. Radiation-treated patients gave blood at baseline, week 2 and week 4. This entry is derived from a study of radiation and T cells in renal cell carcinoma. General study findings and limits: Baseline intratumoral clonotype presence is unknown without pretreatment biopsies.

J gave up 7 bases and V 1 base, and 6 bases lay outside the gene matches. The CDR3 extends over 14 amino acids. Germline CDR1 is LGHNA and CDR2 is YNFKEQ. The data were produced by immunoSEQ multiplex PCR, yet TCRdb's version contains in-frame clones alone and is incomplete. This table holds approximately 70,000 clones, over 60% found once. This TCR was sampled from a man aged 55 to 69 with renal cell carcinoma. The chain links TRBV4-2 to TRBJ2-5; 7 bases are shared with TRBD1. Here the sequenced sample was blood, taken from a patient whose treatment included radiotherapy and nephrectomy. CDR3 coding DNA: TGTGCCAGCAGCCAAGCCGCCAGGGGGATGACCCAGTACTTC. Its protein is CASSQAARGMTQYF.